The 20 T cell receptor beta chains given below trace back to one sample, sequenced in a study of blood T cells in healthy people across ages. A second PCR, run for 7 to 11 cycles, used a sample-barcoded 5' primer plus a J-beta primer mix. TCRdb reprocessed the 5' RACE reads with MiXCR, giving one entry per CDR3 protein. This sample yields more than 750,000 distinct CDR3 sequences, of which about 27% are seen a single time; 10% to 13% belongs to the top ten. In addition, the sample was reused for a study of T cells of mothers and their children.

Input material: blood. Receptors were obtained from a woman aged 40 to 49 in good health.

V and J are TRBV12-3 or TRBV12-4 and TRBJ2-7; D might be TRBD1 or TRBD2, each matching 5 bases. V lost 2 bases, J lost 6 bases, and 11 bases lay in between. The CDR3 contains 13 residues. In DNA, the CDR3 is TGTGCCAGCAGTTTACTGGGACCTTGCGAGCAGTACTTC. Residues: CASSLLGPCEQYF.

The table lists this clonotype with a count of one. This sequence joins TRBV7-2 and TRBJ2-4; D remains ambiguous. The germline V gene encodes CDR1 SGHTA and CDR2 FQGNSA. Trimming removed 2 bases at V and 6 bases at J, with 5 bases between. This CDR3 has 12 amino acids. The CDR3 is CASSLLTNIQYF. The CDR3 DNA is TGTGCCAGCAGCTTACTGACAAACATTCAGTACTTC.

The rearrangement uses TRBV20-1 and TRBJ2-3; 13 bases are a match to TRBD2. This CDR3 is 18 amino acids long. V lost 1 base to trimming and J lost 4 bases; unmatched junction nucleotides: 11. Germline V gene lookup returns CDR1 DFQATT and CDR2 SNEGSKA (reference sequence). CDR3 amino acids: CSARGPRLAGGLSDTQYF. The CDR3 DNA reads as TGCAGTGCTAGAGGGCCGAGACTAGCGGGGGGCCTTTCAGATACGCAGTATTTT.

The chain combines TRBV6-6 with TRBJ2-1; the match to TRBD1 covers 7 bases. The ends lost 6 bases at V and 0 bases at J; junction bases unmatched: 5. The CDR3 consists of 15 residues. Germline CDR1 is MNHNY and CDR2 is SVGAGI (reference sequence). The CDR3 spells CASRRDSLSYNEQFF. The CDR3, as DNA: TGTGCCAGCAGGAGGGACAGCCTCTCCTACAATGAGCAGTTCTTC.

This clonotype was seen at least ten times. V is TRBV19 and J is TRBJ2-7; 8 bases line up with TRBD1. CDR1 and CDR2 (germline): LNHDA, SQIVND (reference sequence). The CDR3 is made up of 14 amino acids. V gave up 4 bases and J gave up 0 bases; unmatched junction bases: 2. The CDR3 is CASSTGGASYEQYF. The CDR3 DNA reads as TGTGCCAGTAGTACAGGGGGCGCCTCCTACGAGCAGTACTTC.

Of note for this clonotype: A clone one base away is much larger, so this may be a read error. V usage is TRBV6-6 and J usage is TRBJ2-5, with TRBD2 matching over 7 bases. V shed 2 bases, J shed 7 bases, and the junction held 10 bases outside the gene matches. CDR3 length: 15 amino acids. Germline CDR1 reads MNHNY; CDR2 reads SVGAGI (reference sequence). The CDR3 bases are TGTGCCAGCAGTTACACCACTAGCGCCCGGGGGACCCAGTACTTC. Encoded protein: CASSYTTSARGTQYF.

The V call is TRBV10-3, the J call TRBJ1-1; D uncertain. CDR1 is ENHRY and CDR2 is SYGVKD in the germline V gene. Trimming removed 6 bases at V and 3 bases at J, with 11 bases between. This CDR3 has 13 amino acids. Here the CDR3 DNA reads TGTGCCATCAGCCGGAACCAGGACACTGAAGCTTTCTTT. It is translated as CAISRNQDTEAFF.

The table lists this clonotype with many counts. The genes are TRBV20-1 and TRBJ2-5, with 12 bases identical to TRBD2. J was trimmed by 2 bases and V by 5 bases; bases with no gene match: 6. Germline CDR1 DFQATT, CDR2 SNEGSKA (reference sequence). This CDR3 contains 15 residues. The CDR3, as DNA: TGCAGTGCTTCTAAGACTAGCGGGGGACAAGAGACCCAGTACTTC. Protein product: CSASKTSGGQETQYF.

This clonotype was picked up a small number of times. The chain has TRBV28 and TRBJ2-5, with TRBD1 as a possible D gene (6 bases). The CDR3 sequence is 15 residues long. The V end lost 2 bases, the J end lost 4 bases, and 14 bases lay between the germline ends. CDR1 and CDR2 (germline): MDHEN, SYDVKM. In DNA, the CDR3 is TGTGCCAGCAGTTTACTCAGGGGCGACGTAGAGACCCAGTACTTC. It is translated as CASSLLRGDVETQYF.

This clonotype occurred once. The J gene is TRBJ1-5, the V gene TRBV19; tentative D call: TRBD1 (6 bases). The CDR3 covers 14 residues. V gave up 7 bases and J gave up 4 bases, with 14 bases separating them. Looked up from germline, CDR1 is LNHDA and CDR2 is SQIVND (reference sequence). CDR3 coding DNA: TGTGCCAGTACCAACAGGGACATTAATCAGCCCCAGCATTTT. It encodes CASTNRDINQPQHF.

V gene TRBV12-3 or TRBV12-4 combines with J gene TRBJ1-6; D not certain. With 4 bases removed from V and 8 bases from J, the gap between germline ends came to 12 bases. The CDR3 has 14 amino acids. The CDR3 reads CASSSKLGYSPLHF. CDR3 nucleotide sequence: TGTGCCAGCAGTTCGAAACTCGGGTATTCACCCCTCCACTTT.

This chain joins TRBV7-8 and TRBJ2-5; D remains ambiguous. The DNA end is a closer match to TRBJ2-7, so the J assignment may be wrong. CDR1 is SGHVS and CDR2 is FQNEAQ in the germline V gene. This CDR3 contains 14 residues. For the CDR3, the DNA is TGTGCCAGCAGCTTAGGAGGCACGTTCTACGAGCAGTACTTC. As protein: CASSLGGTFYEQYF.

This clonotype was observed at least ten times. The genes are TRBV5-1 and TRBJ1-2; weak D call: TRBD1 (5 bases). The CDR3 is 12 amino acids. With 4 bases removed from V and 5 bases from J, the gap between germline ends came to 9 bases. The germline V gene encodes CDR1 SGHRS and CDR2 YFSETQ. The CDR3 sequence is CASSQQDYGYTF. In DNA form, the CDR3 reads TGCGCCAGCAGCCAACAGGATTATGGCTACACCTTC.

This chain joins TRBV12-3 or TRBV12-4 and TRBJ2-1; 9 bases align to TRBD1. Germline trimming cut 3 bases from V and 5 bases from J; bases unmatched to any gene: 5. The CDR3 is made up of 15 amino acids. CDR3 sequence reads: CASSLGTGMNNEQFF. The CDR3 bases are TGTGCCAGCAGTTTGGGGACAGGGATGAACAATGAGCAGTTCTTC.

V is TRBV10-3 and J is TRBJ1-1, with D unresolved. Germline V lookup: CDR1 ENHRY, CDR2 SYGVKD. This CDR3 has 15 amino acids. Trimming took off 0 bases at V and 0 bases at J, with 8 bases between the two ends. The CDR3 here is CAISESQDLNTEAFF. CDR3 DNA sequence: TGTGCCATCAGTGAGTCTCAGGACCTGAACACTGAAGCTTTCTTT.

The CDR3 DNA is TGTGCCAGCAGTTCAGGACAGGGACCTTGGGCCCAGCATTTT. This gives the protein CASSSGQGPWAQHF. V gene TRBV28 combines with J gene TRBJ1-5; 8 bases map to TRBD1. The V segment lost 4 bases and the J segment 11 bases; nucleotides outside the gene matches: 10. The CDR3 totals 14 residues. CDR1 and CDR2 (germline): MDHEN, SYDVKM.

A few counts support this clonotype. This rearrangement joins TRBV7-2 to TRBJ1-5, with a possible D match to TRBD1 (5 bases). This CDR3 is 15 amino acids long. Trimming took 2 bases from V and 0 from J, leaving 8 bases between them. The germline gives CDR1 SGHTA, CDR2 FQGNSA. The CDR3 sequence is CASSLSGISNQPQHF. The CDR3 bases are TGTGCCAGCAGCTTATCAGGGATTAGCAATCAGCCCCAGCATTTT. The whole variable domain, filled in from reference TRBV7-2 and TRBJ1-5, reads GAGVSQSPSNKVTEKGKDVELRCDPISGHTALYWYRQSLGQGLEFLIYFQGNSAPDKSGLPSDRFSAERTGGSVSTLTIQRTQQEDSAVYLCASSLSGISNQPQHFGDGTRLSIL.

J is TRBJ1-6 and V is TRBV7-9, with D maybe TRBD1 (6 bases). Germline CDR1 SEHNR, CDR2 FQNEAQ (reference sequence). V was pared by 5 bases and J by 5 bases, with 16 bases between. The CDR3 spans 16 residues. The CDR3 sequence is CASSPRDRGDNSPLHF. In DNA form, the CDR3 reads TGTGCCAGCAGCCCTAGGGATAGGGGGGATAATTCACCCCTCCACTTT. The full variable domain, rest sourced from reference TRBV7-9 and TRBJ1-6, is DTGVSQNPRHKITKRGQNVTFRCDPISEHNRLYWYRQTLGQGPEFLTYFQNEAQLEKSRLLSDRFSAERPKGSFSTLEIQRTEQGDSAMYLCASSPRDRGDNSPLHFGNGTRLTVT.

This clonotype came up a few times. V and J are TRBV9 and TRBJ1-6, with TRBD1 matching 8 bases. CDR3 length: 15 amino acids. Trimming cost V 0 bases and J 10 bases; bases outside gene matches: 6. Looked up from germline, CDR1 is SGDLS and CDR2 is YYNGEE. CDR3 in DNA: TGTGCCAGCAGCGTAGCTACGGACAGGGCATCACCCCTCCACTTT. It translates to CASSVATDRASPLHF.

With regard to this clonotype: This sequence may be a read error, since a much larger clone differs from it by one base. The V call is TRBV20-1, the J call TRBJ2-1; TRBD1 aligns across 8 bases. This CDR3 comprises 15 residues. Germline-derived CDR1 and CDR2 are DFQATT and SNEGSKA (reference sequence). The CDR3 spells CNAQSRTGYYNEQFF. Written as DNA, the CDR3 is TGCAATGCTCAGTCGAGGACAGGGTATTACAATGAGCAGTTCTTC.